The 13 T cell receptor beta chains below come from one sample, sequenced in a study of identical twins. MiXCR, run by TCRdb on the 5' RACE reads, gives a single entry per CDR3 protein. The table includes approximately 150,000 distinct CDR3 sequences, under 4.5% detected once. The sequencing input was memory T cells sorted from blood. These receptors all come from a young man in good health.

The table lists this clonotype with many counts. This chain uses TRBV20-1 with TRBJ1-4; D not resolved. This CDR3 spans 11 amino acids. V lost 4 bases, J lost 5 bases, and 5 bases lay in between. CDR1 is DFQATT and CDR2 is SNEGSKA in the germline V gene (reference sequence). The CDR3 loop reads CSATGNEKLFF. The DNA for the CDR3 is TGCAGTGCTACCGGAAATGAAAAACTGTTTTTT.

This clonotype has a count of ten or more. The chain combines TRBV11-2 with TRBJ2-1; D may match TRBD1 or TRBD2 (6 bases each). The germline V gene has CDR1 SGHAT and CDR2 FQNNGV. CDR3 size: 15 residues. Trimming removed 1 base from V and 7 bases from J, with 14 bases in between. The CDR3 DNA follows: TGTGCCAGCAGCTTAGGAGGGGGGCTGAGTAATGAGCAGTTCTTC. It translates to CASSLGGGLSNEQFF.

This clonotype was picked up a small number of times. The CDR3 loop reads CASSEVQYNEQFF. CDR3 nucleotides: TGTGCCAGCAGTGAGGTACAGTACAATGAGCAGTTCTTC. The rearrangement joins TRBV12-3 or TRBV12-4 to TRBJ2-1; no clear D. CDR3 size: 13 residues. V lost 5 bases and J 4 bases, leaving 9 bases between the germline ends.

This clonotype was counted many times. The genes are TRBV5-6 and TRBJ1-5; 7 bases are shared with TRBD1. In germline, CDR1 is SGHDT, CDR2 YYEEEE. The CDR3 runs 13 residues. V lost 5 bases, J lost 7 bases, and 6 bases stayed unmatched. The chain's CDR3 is CASSRGTAQPQHF. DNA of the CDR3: TGTGCCAGCAGTCGGGGGACAGCCCAGCCCCAGCATTTT.

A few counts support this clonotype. The CDR3 protein is CSADRLAGGNEQYF. DNA for the CDR3: TGCAGTGCAGACCGACTAGCGGGTGGGAACGAGCAGTACTTC. The gene calls are TRBV20-1 and TRBJ2-7; 10 bases line up with TRBD2. CDR3 length equals 14 residues. The V segment lost 6 bases and the J segment 5 bases; nucleotides outside the gene matches: 10. From germline, CDR1 is DFQATT and CDR2 SNEGSKA (reference sequence).

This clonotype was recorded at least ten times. CDR3 bases: TGTGCCAGCAGTTATCGGACAGGCCCTGAAGCTTTCTTT. It specifies CASSYRTGPEAFF. This chain links TRBV6-5 with TRBJ1-1, with 7 nucleotides matching TRBD1. Losses at the gene ends were 3 bases for V and 6 bases for J; bases not matched to a gene: 4. The CDR3 loop spans 13 amino acids. From germline, CDR1 is MNHEY and CDR2 SVGAGI.

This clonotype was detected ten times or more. The CDR3 here is CASSLSGRGYTF. The DNA of the CDR3 is TGTGCCAGCAGCTTAAGTGGTAGGGGCTACACCTTC. The rearrangement uses TRBV7-9 and TRBJ1-2; D is unclear. The germline V and J ends were trimmed by 2 bases and 8 bases, with 9 bases remaining between them. CDR1 SEHNR and CDR2 FQNEAQ come from the germline V gene (reference sequence). The CDR3 runs 12 residues.

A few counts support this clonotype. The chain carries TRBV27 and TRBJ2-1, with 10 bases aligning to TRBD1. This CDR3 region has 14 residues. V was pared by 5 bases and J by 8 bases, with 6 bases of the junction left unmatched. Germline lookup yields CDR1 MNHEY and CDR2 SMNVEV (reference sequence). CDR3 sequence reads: CASSPDRGRDEQFF. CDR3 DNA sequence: TGTGCCAGCAGTCCGGACAGGGGGAGGGATGAGCAGTTCTTC.

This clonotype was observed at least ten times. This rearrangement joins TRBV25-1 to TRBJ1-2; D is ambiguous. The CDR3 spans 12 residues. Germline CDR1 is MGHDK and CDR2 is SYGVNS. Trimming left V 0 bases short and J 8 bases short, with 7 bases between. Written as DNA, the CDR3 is TGTGCCAGCAGTGAATATCCGGGGGGCTACACCTTC. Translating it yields CASSEYPGGYTF.

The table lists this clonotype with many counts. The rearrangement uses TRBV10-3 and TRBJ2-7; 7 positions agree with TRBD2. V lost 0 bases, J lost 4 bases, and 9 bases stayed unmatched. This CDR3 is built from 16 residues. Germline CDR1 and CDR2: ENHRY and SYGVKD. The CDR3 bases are TGTGCCATCAGTGAGTCGAGTTTTGGGAGGGGTTACGAGCAGTACTTC. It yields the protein CAISESSFGRGYEQYF.

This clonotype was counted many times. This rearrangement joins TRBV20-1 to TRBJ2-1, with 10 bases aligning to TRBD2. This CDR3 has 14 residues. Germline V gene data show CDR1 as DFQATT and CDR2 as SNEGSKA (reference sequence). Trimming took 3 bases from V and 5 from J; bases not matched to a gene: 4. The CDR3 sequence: CSASPSGGDNEQFF. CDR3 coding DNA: TGCAGTGCTAGCCCCAGCGGGGGGGACAATGAGCAGTTCTTC.

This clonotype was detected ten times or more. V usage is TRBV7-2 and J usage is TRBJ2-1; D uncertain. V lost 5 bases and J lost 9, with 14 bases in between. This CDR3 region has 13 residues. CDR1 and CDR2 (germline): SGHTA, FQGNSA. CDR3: CASSVDGLREQFF. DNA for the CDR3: TGTGCCAGCAGCGTGGACGGCCTACGTGAGCAGTTCTTC.

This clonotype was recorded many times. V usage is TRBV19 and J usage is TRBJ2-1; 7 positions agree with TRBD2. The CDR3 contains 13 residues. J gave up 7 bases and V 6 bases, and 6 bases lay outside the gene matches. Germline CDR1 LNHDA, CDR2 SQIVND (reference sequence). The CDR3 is CASSGRRRNEQFF. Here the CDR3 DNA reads TGTGCCAGTAGCGGGAGGAGGAGGAATGAGCAGTTCTTC.